This T cell receptor (beta chain) was sequenced during a study of cytomegalovirus exposure and HLA in healthy donors. Across the whole study: The use of the same platform for the roughly 130 validation repertoires and the roughly 630 first-cohort repertoires was reported by a later analysis. Whole-study findings and limits: It was fewer than 200 TCR beta chains that were listed as cytomegalovirus-associated. The majority of TCR sequences were rare, yet some public TCRs appeared in many donors.

Germline assignment: CDR1 SGHNT and CDR2 YYREEE (reference sequence). The CDR3 runs 15 residues. Trimming pared 3 bases from V and 5 bases from J, leaving 17 bases between. Using immunoSEQ multiplex PCR, the repertoire was profiled, and TCRdb retains in-frame clones only, with some absent. The sample has 45,000 to 55,000 clones, 88% seen once. Regarding this clone: What it binds is unknown.

The genes are TRBV5-4 and TRBJ2-5, with D possibly TRBD2 on 5 matching bases. Source material: PBMCs. This clonotype was sampled from a woman under 40 in good health and CMV-seronegative. CDR3 amino acids: CASSSKSGFRETQYF. The CDR3 bases are TGTGCCAGCAGCTCCAAAAGCGGCTTCCGCGAGACCCAGTACTTC.